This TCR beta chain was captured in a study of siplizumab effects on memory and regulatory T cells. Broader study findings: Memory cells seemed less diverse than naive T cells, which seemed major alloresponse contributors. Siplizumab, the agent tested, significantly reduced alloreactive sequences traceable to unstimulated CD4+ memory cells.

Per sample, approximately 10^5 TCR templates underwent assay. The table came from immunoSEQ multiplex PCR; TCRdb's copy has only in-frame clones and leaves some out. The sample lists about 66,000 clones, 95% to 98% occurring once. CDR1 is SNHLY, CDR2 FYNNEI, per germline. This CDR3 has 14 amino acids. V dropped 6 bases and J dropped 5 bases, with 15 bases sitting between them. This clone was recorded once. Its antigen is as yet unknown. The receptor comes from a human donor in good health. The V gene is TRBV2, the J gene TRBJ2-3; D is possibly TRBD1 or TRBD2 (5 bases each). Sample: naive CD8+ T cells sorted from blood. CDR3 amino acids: CASREQGREDTQYF. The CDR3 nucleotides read TGTGCCAGCAGGGAGCAGGGACGGGAAGATACGCAGTATTTT. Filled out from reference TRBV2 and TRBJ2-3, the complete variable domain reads EPEVTQTPSHQVTQMGQEVILRCVPISNHLYFYWYRQILGQKVEFLVSFYNNEISEKSEIFDDQFSVERPDGSNFTLKIRSTKLEDSAMYFCASREQGREDTQYFGPGTRLTVL.